This entry lists 3 T cell receptor beta chains sequenced from one sample in a study of graft-versus-host responses after intestinal transplantation (dated by TCRdb to the early 2020s). Library creation used the immunoSEQ multiplex PCR assay. TCRdb obtained this table from immuneACCESS and retained in-frame rearrangements with V and J assigned. These tables miss some clones; where compared with another copy, unresolved V genes account for less than half of the shortfall, and the remainder is unexplained. The sample includes approximately 25,000 clones, with 80% to 95% observed a single time. Jointly, the top ten make up less than 0.55% of the sample. The material sequenced was PBMCs, taken 18 days after transplant. The receptors here all came from a human patient who received an intestinal transplant, so some T cells may come from the graft donor.

The sample holds a few counts of this clone. The chain carries TRBV19 and TRBJ1-2; no clear D. The germline V gene encodes CDR1 LNHDA and CDR2 SQIVND (reference sequence). CDR3 length: 13 residues. Trimming cost V 3 bases and J 4 bases, with 9 bases left between them. The CDR3 coding sequence is TGTGCCAGTAGTATGACGGATACCTATGGCTACACCTTC. Its protein product is CASSMTDTYGYTF. Variable domain in full (rest from reference TRBV19 and TRBJ1-2): DGGITQSPKYLFRKEGQNVTLSCEQNLNHDAMYWYRQDPGQGLRLIYYSQIVNDFQKGDIAEGYSVSREKKESFPLTVTSAQKNPTAFYLCASSMTDTYGYTFGSGTRLTVV.

In its sample, this clone is medium-sized. V is TRBV19 and J is TRBJ2-7; D might be TRBD1 (6 bases). Germline CDR1 reads LNHDA; CDR2 reads SQIVND (reference sequence). V was cut by 1 base and J by 2 bases, with 12 bases left in between. The CDR3 has 15 residues. In DNA, the CDR3 is TGTGCCAGTAGTATAGGCGTCAGGGGCCCCTACGAGCAGTACTTC. As protein: CASSIGVRGPYEQYF.

The chain combines TRBV6-4 with TRBJ2-3, with D perhaps TRBD2 (6 bases). In germline, CDR1 is MRHNA, CDR2 SNTAGT. CDR3 length: 14 residues. V was trimmed by 4 bases and J by 1 base, leaving 9 bases between them. CDR3 bases: TGTGCCAGCAGTGTAGGCGGGGGCACAGATACGCAGTATTTT. This sequence encodes CASSVGGGTDTQYF.